A single sample is the source of the 26 T cell receptor beta chains below, sequenced in a study of regulatory T cells in long-lasting Graves disease. Libraries of TCR beta came from iRepertoire HTBI primers plus Arm-PCR of CDR3 regions. TCRdb re-called the multiplex PCR reads through MiXCR, storing one row per CDR3 protein. The sample has 360,000 or so distinct CDR3 sequences, approximately 23% seen once; the top ten hold around 30%. The time point is: persistent/refractory GD, antithyroid drugs over 5 years with positive TRAb. TCR sequences were obtained from RNA taken from PBMCs. The source was peripheral blood mononuclear cells (PBMCs), collected when the disease was refractory, from a patient treated with antithyroid drugs. All receptors derive from a woman aged 40 to 50 with Graves disease.

This clonotype has a handful of counts. The chain employs TRBV7-2 and TRBJ2-6; no definite D call. V shed 5 bases and J shed 3 bases, with 14 bases lying between them. The CDR3 sequence is 16 residues long. CDR1 and CDR2 from the germline V gene are SGHTA and FQGNSA. The CDR3, as DNA: TGTGCCAGCAGCCCACCCCCTAAGGGTGGGGCCAACGTCCTGACTTTC. This sequence encodes CASSPPPKGGANVLTF.

This clonotype came up many times. The genes are TRBV28 and TRBJ2-4; D not resolved. This CDR3 contains 12 residues. Germline loops: CDR1 MDHEN, CDR2 SYDVKM. V was cut by 8 bases and J by 9 bases, with 14 bases left in between. The CDR3: CASGLDVGIQYF. CDR3 bases: TGTGCCAGCGGGCTAGATGTTGGCATTCAGTACTTC.

In the case of this clonotype: This may come from a read error, since a much larger clone is one base off. The V call is TRBV7-9, the J call TRBJ1-1; D perhaps matches TRBD1 (5 bases). Germline V CDR1 and CDR2: SEHNR, FQNEAQ (reference sequence). The CDR3 runs to 12 residues. CDR3 sequence reads: CASSSQDTEVFF. The CDR3 nucleotides read TGTGCCAGCAGCTCTCAGGACACTGAAGTTTTCTTT.

Of note for this clonotype: One base away lies a much larger clone, so this may be a sequencing read error. The chain has TRBV6-4 and TRBJ1-1; the D is unclear. Looked up from germline, CDR1 is MRHNA and CDR2 is SNTAGT. This CDR3 has 15 residues. V lost 8 bases to trimming and J lost 1 base, with 17 bases between them. CDR3 in DNA: TGTGCCAGCTTTGTAATCGGACGGGGGAACACTGAAGCTTTCTTT. This sequence encodes CASFVIGRGNTEAFF.

This clonotype turned up a few times. A much larger clone differs by one base, so this may be a read error. This chain connects TRBV11-1 to TRBJ1-2; TRBD1 might be the D (5 bases). Per the germline V gene, CDR1 is SGHAT and CDR2 is FQDESV (reference sequence). The CDR3 is 12 residues long. This CDR3 is CASSFGDYGHTF. Written as DNA, the CDR3 is TGTGCCAGCAGCTTCGGGGACTATGGCCACACCTTC.

This clonotype was seen a few times. The chain is built from TRBV11-2 and TRBJ2-2; TRBD1 might be the D (6 bases). The germline CDR1 and CDR2 sequences are SGHAT and FQNNGV. V was trimmed by 0 bases and J by 3 bases, leaving 17 bases between them. This CDR3 has 18 residues. This CDR3 is CASSLDPRVAGDTGELFF. The CDR3 DNA follows: TGTGCCAGCAGCTTAGATCCAAGGGTGGCAGGGGACACCGGGGAGCTGTTTTTT.

The J gene is TRBJ1-5, the V gene TRBV29-1; a possible D gene is TRBD1 (5 bases). V was pared by 1 base and J by 4 bases, with 8 bases between. The CDR3 runs to 13 residues. Germline V gene data show CDR1 as SQVTM and CDR2 as ANQGSEA. CDR3 in DNA: TGCAGCGTTGAAGGGGACTCAAATCAGCCCCAGCATTTT. Amino acids: CSVEGDSNQPQHF.

This clonotype was observed once. The CDR3 here is CASSAGGISDTQYF. In nucleotides, the CDR3 is TGCGCCAGCAGTGCCGGAGGGATATCAGATACGCAGTATTTT. The chain has TRBV10-1 and TRBJ2-3; D perhaps matches TRBD2 (6 bases). The V and J ends lost 4 bases and 4 bases respectively, with 12 bases between them. Germline CDR1 WNHNN, CDR2 SYGVQD (reference sequence). The CDR3 loop spans 14 amino acids.

This clonotype turned up a few times. V usage is TRBV6-1 and J usage is TRBJ1-1; tentatively, D is TRBD1 (5 bases). This CDR3 contains 14 residues. Germline-derived CDR1 and CDR2 are MNHNS and SASEGT. V was trimmed by 7 bases and J by 7 bases, leaving 19 bases between them. This CDR3 is CASTKGGAGGEAFF. The CDR3 DNA follows: TGTGCCAGCACCAAAGGAGGGGCAGGCGGTGAAGCTTTCTTT.

This clonotype was seen a few times. This rearrangement joins TRBV6-2 or TRBV6-3 to TRBJ1-3; D not certain. V was clipped by 4 bases and J by 0 bases, with 7 bases between them. The CDR3 sequence is 14 residues long. The germline V gene encodes CDR1 MNHEY and CDR2 SVGEGT. DNA of the CDR3: TGTGCCAGCAGTTTACTGGGCTCTGGAAACACCATATATTTT. This translates into CASSLLGSGNTIYF.

This clonotype was found many times. V gene TRBV27 combines with J gene TRBJ2-1, with D tentatively TRBD2 (5 bases). The CDR3 sequence is 14 residues long. V was clipped by 3 bases and J by 4 bases, with 10 bases between them. Germline CDR1 is MNHEY and CDR2 is SMNVEV (reference sequence). The DNA for the CDR3 is TGTGCCAGCAGTTTGGGCGGGCCTTACAATGAGCAGTTCTTC. It codes for CASSLGGPYNEQFF.

The chain couples TRBV5-5 to TRBJ1-1; D not resolved. Germline CDR1 reads SGHKS; CDR2 reads YYEKEE (reference sequence). Trimming took 0 bases from V and 6 from J, leaving 18 bases between them. The CDR3 sequence is 16 residues long. CDR3 sequence (DNA): TGTGCCAGCAGCTTGGAACAGCGGACCCCAGTCGCTGAAGCTTTCTTT. Translating it yields CASSLEQRTPVAEAFF.

This clonotype was counted at least ten times. This sequence joins TRBV29-1 and TRBJ2-5, with TRBD2 as a possible D gene (6 bases). This CDR3 spans 14 amino acids. CDR1 SQVTM and CDR2 ANQGSEA come from the germline V gene. Trimming stripped 6 bases from V and 2 bases from J, with 16 bases between. CDR3 loop: CSVAGWRSQETQYF. CDR3 DNA: TGCAGCGTGGCGGGATGGAGGTCACAAGAGACCCAGTACTTC.

The chain is built from TRBV5-1 and TRBJ2-2; D may correspond to TRBD1 or TRBD2 (5 bases each). This CDR3 has 17 residues. V lost 4 bases to trimming and J lost 2 bases, with 18 bases between them. Germline CDR1 reads SGHRS; CDR2 reads YFSETQ. The CDR3 spells CASSTGPSGGNTGELFF. For the CDR3, the DNA is TGCGCCAGCAGCACCGGCCCGAGTGGGGGTAACACCGGGGAGCTGTTTTTT.

This clonotype has more than one count but fewer than ten. V gene TRBV20-1 combines with J gene TRBJ1-4; D remains unclear. Trimming removed 5 bases at V and 3 bases at J, with 13 bases between. This CDR3 is built from 14 residues. The V gene's germline CDR1 is DFQATT and CDR2 SNEGSKA (reference sequence). The chain's CDR3 is CSALLGTANEKLFF. DNA of the CDR3: TGCAGTGCTCTTTTGGGAACGGCTAATGAAAAACTGTTTTTT.

The chain uses TRBV5-1 and TRBJ2-4; D remains unclear. The CDR3 length is 14 residues. V lost 0 bases and J 5 bases, leaving 9 bases between the germline ends. Germline CDR1 is SGHRS and CDR2 is YFSETQ. The CDR3 here is CASSLDGPENIQYF. The CDR3 nucleotides are TGCGCCAGCAGCTTGGATGGACCTGAAAACATTCAGTACTTC. The full variable domain, with the rest looked up from reference TRBV5-1 and TRBJ2-4, is KAGVTQTPRYLIKTRGQQVTLSCSPISGHRSVSWYQQTPGQGLQFLFEYFSETQRNKGNFPGRFSGRQFSNSRSEMNVSTLELGDSALYLCASSLDGPENIQYFGAGTRLSVL.

The chain couples TRBV7-9 to TRBJ1-4, with unresolved D. V lost 11 bases and J 7 bases, leaving 14 bases between the germline ends. Germline lookup yields CDR1 SEHNR and CDR2 FQNEAQ (reference sequence). This CDR3 has 12 amino acids. In DNA form, the CDR3 reads TGTGCCGGAGGATCAGGTGGTGAAAAACTGTTTTTT. Translation: CAGGSGGEKLFF. Full variable domain (missing parts from reference TRBV7-9 and TRBJ1-4): DTGVSQNPRHKITKRGQNVTFRCDPISEHNRLYWYRQTLGQGPEFLTYFQNEAQLEKSRLLSDRFSAERPKGSFSTLEIQRTEQGDSAMYLCAGGSGGEKLFFGSGTQLSVL.

This clonotype appeared many times. The V call is TRBV2, the J call TRBJ1-1, with D maybe TRBD1 (5 bases). With 2 bases removed from V and 4 bases from J, the gap between germline ends came to 8 bases. Germline CDR1 reads SNHLY; CDR2 reads FYNNEI. This CDR3 is 13 amino acids long. CDR3 sequence (DNA): TGTGCCAGCAGTGAAACAAGGGGCACTGAAGCTTTCTTT. This translates into CASSETRGTEAFF.

About this clonotype: A junction end diverges from the germline sequence, so it may reflect a read error. The rearrangement links TRBV5-1 to TRBJ1-4; weak D call: TRBD1 (5 bases). This CDR3 is 12 amino acids long. Germline CDR1 reads SGHRS; CDR2 reads YFSETQ. The CDR3 spells CASSLGGEKLFF. For the CDR3, the DNA is TGTGCCAGCAGTTTGGGGGGAGAAAAACTGTTTTTT.

This clonotype was seen only a few times. The V gene is TRBV4-1, the J gene TRBJ1-5, with D uncertain. Germline V gene lookup returns CDR1 MGHRA and CDR2 YSYEKL. The CDR3 has 15 residues. The V gene lost 0 bases and the J gene lost 9 bases, with 15 bases spanning the gap. The CDR3 DNA sequence: TGCGCCAGCAGCCAAGATGCGTCTCGCCTTGTGCCCCAGCATTTT. It specifies CASSQDASRLVPQHF.

This clonotype was found many times. The chain carries TRBV5-1 and TRBJ1-1; D might be TRBD1 (6 bases). The germline V gene encodes CDR1 SGHRS and CDR2 YFSETQ. This CDR3 region has 15 residues. V lost 2 bases and J 3 bases, leaving 14 bases between the germline ends. CDR3 nucleotides: TGCGCCAGCAGCTTCGGACAGCTACGGGACACTGAAGCTTTCTTT. As protein: CASSFGQLRDTEAFF. Combining the CDR3 with reference TRBV5-1 and TRBJ1-1 gives the whole variable domain KAGVTQTPRYLIKTRGQQVTLSCSPISGHRSVSWYQQTPGQGLQFLFEYFSETQRNKGNFPGRFSGRQFSNSRSEMNVSTLELGDSALYLCASSFGQLRDTEAFFGQGTRLTVV.

The chain employs TRBV15 and TRBJ1-5, with TRBD1 identical over 7 bases. Germline loops: CDR1 LNHNV, CDR2 YYDKDF (reference sequence). The V segment lost 5 bases and the J segment 2 bases; nucleotides outside the gene matches: 12. This CDR3 contains 17 residues. The DNA for the CDR3 is TGTGCCACCAGCGGAAATACCACAGGGGTTCGCAATCAGCCCCAGCATTTT. Translation gives CATSGNTTGVRNQPQHF.

Regarding this clonotype: This sequence may be a read error, since a much larger clone differs from it by one base. The rearrangement uses TRBV11-2 and TRBJ2-7; 14 positions match TRBD2. J lost 8 bases, V lost 5 bases, and 11 bases had no gene match. Per germline, CDR1 SGHAT and CDR2 FQNNGV. This CDR3 is built from 16 residues. CDR3 sequence reads: CASSPTTGLAGVKQYF. CDR3 coding DNA: TGTGCCAGCAGCCCTACAACGGGACTAGCGGGAGTTAAGCAGTACTTC.

The CDR3 region is CASSPRTSGHYEQYF. In nucleotides, the CDR3 is TGTGCCAGCAGCCCGAGGACTAGCGGCCACTACGAGCAGTACTTC. This chain uses TRBV7-9 with TRBJ2-7, with 10 bases that match TRBD2. The length of the CDR3 is 15 residues. V shed 5 bases, J shed 3 bases, and the junction held 7 bases outside the gene matches. Germline CDR1 SEHNR, CDR2 FQNEAQ (reference sequence).

The sample holds many counts of this clonotype. The J gene is TRBJ1-1, the V gene TRBV5-1, with 9 nucleotides matching TRBD1. V dropped 1 base and J dropped 7; count of bases not matched to a gene: 11. The length of the CDR3 is 16 residues. The V gene's germline CDR1 is SGHRS and CDR2 YFSETQ. CDR3: CASSLLQDRGLGEAFF. The CDR3 region has the DNA TGCGCCAGCAGCTTGCTCCAGGACAGGGGTTTGGGTGAAGCTTTCTTT.

At least ten counts were recorded for this clonotype. This chain uses TRBV7-8 with TRBJ2-5; D is uncertain. The germline V gene encodes CDR1 SGHVS and CDR2 FQNEAQ. V was trimmed by 5 bases and J by 4 bases, leaving 20 bases between them. This CDR3 comprises 16 residues. The chain's CDR3 is CASSPERHPRRETQYF. CDR3 DNA sequence: TGTGCCAGCAGCCCCGAGCGACACCCCCGGAGAGAGACCCAGTACTTC.